These 6 T cell receptor beta chains were all obtained from the same sample, sequenced in a study of shared clonotypes between healthy human individuals (dated by TCRdb to the early 2020s). CD8 naive samples were CD45RO-negative cells positively selected for CCR7, giving a CD45RA+CCR7+ population that excluded TemRA cells. Libraries were constructed by the immunoSEQ multiplex PCR assay. The source is immuneACCESS, and TCRdb retained only in-frame sequences with V and J called. Part of the clones is not carried over; for the studies checked, unresolved V genes explain less than half of this, and the remainder is unexplained. The sample table records around 560,000 clones; roughly 95% of these occur just once. The ten top clones hold about 0.11% of the sample. Input material: naive CD8+ T cells sorted from blood. Taken with the paper, the label for cell subset or site translates to: CD45RA+CCR7+. Receptors were obtained from a woman aged 30 to 39 in good health.

The CDR3 spells CASSNQGVKLFF. CDR3 coding DNA: TGTGCCAGCAGCAACCAGGGGGTTAAGCTGTTTTTT. The rearrangement uses TRBV28 and TRBJ2-2; TRBD1 aligns across 7 bases. CDR1 and CDR2 (germline): MDHEN, SYDVKM. This CDR3 region has 12 residues. The V and J ends lost 6 bases and 12 bases, in that order; junction bases with no gene match: 7.

This clone occurred once. This same CDR3 is encoded by further DNA sequences in the sample. The chain links TRBV27 to TRBJ2-7; D perhaps matches TRBD2 (5 bases). The CDR3 extends over 13 amino acids. Germline assignment: CDR1 MNHEY and CDR2 SMNVEV (reference sequence). Trimming removed 5 bases from V and 1 base from J, with 9 bases in between. The DNA of the CDR3 is TGTGCCAGCAGTCTCCGGGGATCCTACGAGCAGTACTTC. Its translation: CASSLRGSYEQYF.

The rearrangement uses TRBV2 and TRBJ2-1; no clear D gene. The CDR3 is 12 amino acids. V was clipped by 3 bases and J by 10 bases, with 10 bases between them. Germline lookup yields CDR1 SNHLY and CDR2 FYNNEI. The CDR3 sequence: CASSEFNGEQFF. The CDR3, as DNA: TGTGCCAGCAGTGAGTTCAACGGAGAGCAGTTCTTC.

The J gene is TRBJ1-5, the V gene TRBV5-8, with 8 bases aligning to TRBD1. CDR1 is SGHTS and CDR2 is YDEGEE in the germline V gene. This CDR3 region has 17 residues. Trimming took 0 bases from V and 0 from J; bases not matched to a gene: 5. Written as DNA, the CDR3 is TGTGCCAGCAGCTTGGGACAGGGGTTTTATAGCAATCAGCCCCAGCATTTT. It codes for CASSLGQGFYSNQPQHF.

This rearrangement joins TRBV7-9 to TRBJ1-1; 8 bases are shared with TRBD1. The CDR3 length is 12 residues. J gave up 4 bases and V 10 bases, and 5 bases lay outside the gene matches. The germline V gene has CDR1 SEHNR and CDR2 FQNEAQ (reference sequence). This chain's CDR3 is CATVDRGTEAFF. For the CDR3, the DNA is TGTGCCACCGTAGACAGGGGCACTGAAGCTTTCTTT.

The chain links TRBV7-9 to TRBJ1-4, with D unclear. Trimming left V 5 bases short and J 0 bases short, with 10 bases between. CDR1 is SEHNR and CDR2 is FQNEAQ in the germline V gene (reference sequence). This CDR3 spans 15 amino acids. CDR3 protein: CASSGPSATNEKLFF. The DNA of the CDR3 is TGTGCCAGCAGCGGGCCATCCGCAACTAATGAAAAACTGTTTTTT.